This T cell receptor (beta chain) was recorded in a study of response to subunit inactivated influenza vaccine. The sample holds many counts of this clonotype. Its antigen is still unknown. Findings and caveats of the study: There was a suggestion from the authors that each seasonal influenza vaccination recruits few new T cells.

The CDR3 has 15 amino acids. Per the germline V gene, CDR1 is LGHNA and CDR2 is YNFKEQ. Trimming left V 0 bases short and J 7 bases short, with 16 bases between. TCRdb fed the RT-PCR reads into MiXCR, producing one record per CDR3 protein. This table has 500,000 to 650,000 distinct CDR3 sequences, around 8% appearing once. The chain links TRBV4-2 to TRBJ2-7; the D gene is possibly TRBD1 (5 bases). This TCR was recovered from a man between 50 and 75 years old who received an inactivated influenza vaccine. The sequencing used PBMCs from blood, collected less than 25 months after vaccination. The CDR3 loop reads CASSQDEAGLSEQYF. The CDR3 coding sequence is TGTGCCAGCAGCCAAGATGAAGCAGGGTTAAGTGAGCAGTACTTC.